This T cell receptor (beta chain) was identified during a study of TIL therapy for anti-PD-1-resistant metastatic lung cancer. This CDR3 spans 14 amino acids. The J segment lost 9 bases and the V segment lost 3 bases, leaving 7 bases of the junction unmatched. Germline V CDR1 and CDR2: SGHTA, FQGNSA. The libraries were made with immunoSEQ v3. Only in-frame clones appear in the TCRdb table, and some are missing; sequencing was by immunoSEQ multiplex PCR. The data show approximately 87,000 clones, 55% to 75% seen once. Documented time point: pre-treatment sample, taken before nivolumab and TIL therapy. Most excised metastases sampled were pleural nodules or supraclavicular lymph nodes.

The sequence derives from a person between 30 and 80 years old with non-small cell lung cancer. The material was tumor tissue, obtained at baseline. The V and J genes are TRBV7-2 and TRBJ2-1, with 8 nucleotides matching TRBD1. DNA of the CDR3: TGTGCCAGCAGCTTCATAGGAACAGGGGGTGAGCAGTTCTTC. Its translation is CASSFIGTGGEQFF. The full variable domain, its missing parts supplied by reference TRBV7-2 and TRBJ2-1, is GAGVSQSPSNKVTEKGKDVELRCDPISGHTALYWYRQSLGQGLEFLIYFQGNSAPDKSGLPSDRFSAERTGGSVSTLTIQRTQQEDSAVYLCASSFIGTGGEQFFGPGTRLTVL.